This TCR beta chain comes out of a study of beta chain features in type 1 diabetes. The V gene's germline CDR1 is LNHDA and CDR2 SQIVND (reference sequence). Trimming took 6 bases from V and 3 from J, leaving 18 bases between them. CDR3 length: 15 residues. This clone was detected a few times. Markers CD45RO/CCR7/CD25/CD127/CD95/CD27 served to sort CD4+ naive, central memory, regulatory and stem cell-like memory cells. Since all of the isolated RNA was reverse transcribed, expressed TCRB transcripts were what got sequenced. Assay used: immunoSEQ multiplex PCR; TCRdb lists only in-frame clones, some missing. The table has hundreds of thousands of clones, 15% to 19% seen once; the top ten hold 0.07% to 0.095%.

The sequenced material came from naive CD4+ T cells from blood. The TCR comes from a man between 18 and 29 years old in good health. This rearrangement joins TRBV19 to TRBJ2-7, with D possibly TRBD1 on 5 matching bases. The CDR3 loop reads CASRIRVSSYYEQYF. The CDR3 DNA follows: TGTGCCAGTAGAATCAGGGTAAGCTCCTACTACGAGCAGTACTTC.